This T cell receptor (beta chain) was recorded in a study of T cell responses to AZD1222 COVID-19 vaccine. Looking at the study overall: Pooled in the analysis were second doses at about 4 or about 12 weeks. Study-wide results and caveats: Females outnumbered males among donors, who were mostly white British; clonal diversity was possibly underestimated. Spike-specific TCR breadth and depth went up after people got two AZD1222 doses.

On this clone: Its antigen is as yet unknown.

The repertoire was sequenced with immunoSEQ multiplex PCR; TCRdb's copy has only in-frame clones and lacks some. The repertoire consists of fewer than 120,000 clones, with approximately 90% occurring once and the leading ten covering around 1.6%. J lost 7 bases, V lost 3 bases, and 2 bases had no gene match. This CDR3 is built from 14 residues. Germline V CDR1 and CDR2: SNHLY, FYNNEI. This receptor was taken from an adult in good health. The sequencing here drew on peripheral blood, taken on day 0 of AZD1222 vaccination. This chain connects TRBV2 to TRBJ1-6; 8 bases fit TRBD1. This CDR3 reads CASSDQGANSPLHF. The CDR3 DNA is TGTGCCAGCAGTGATCAGGGGGCGAATTCACCCCTCCACTTT.